What follows are 31 T cell receptor beta chains derived from one specimen sequenced in a study of cytomegalovirus exposure and HLA in healthy donors. PCR employed 60 Vbeta and 13 Jbeta primers. The method was immunoSEQ multiplex PCR; TCRdb's version includes in-frame clones alone and lacks a portion of them. The data contain about 160,000 clones, roughly three quarters of them singletons. The sequenced sample was PBMCs. Every receptor here comes from a man younger than 35 in good health and CMV-seropositive.

This chain links TRBV7-3 with TRBJ1-2, with 7 bases identical to TRBD1. The CDR3 has 13 residues. J lost 7 bases, V lost 5 bases, and 7 bases had no gene match. Germline loops: CDR1 SGHTA, CDR2 FQGTGA. The CDR3 nucleotides are TGTGCCAGCAGCCCGACAGGGAATGGTGGCTACACCTTC. Protein product: CASSPTGNGGYTF.

The chain employs TRBV9 and TRBJ2-5; D may be TRBD2 (6 bases). V was trimmed by 0 bases and J by 4 bases, leaving 7 bases between them. The CDR3 sequence is 13 residues long. The germline CDR1 and CDR2 sequences are SGDLS and YYNGEE. This chain's CDR3 is CASSVAGGETQYF. The CDR3 bases are TGTGCCAGCAGCGTAGCCGGGGGAGAGACCCAGTACTTC.

This chain links TRBV7-2 with TRBJ2-1; D may be TRBD2 (6 bases). CDR1 and CDR2 from the germline V gene are SGHTA and FQGNSA. Trimming stripped 4 bases from V and 4 bases from J, with 14 bases between. The CDR3 consists of 15 residues. In nucleotides, the CDR3 is TGTGCCAGCAGCTGGGTAGCGGCTACGTACAATGAGCAGTTCTTC. It is translated as CASSWVAATYNEQFF.

The chain couples TRBV2 to TRBJ1-1; no clear D gene. Germline V gives CDR1 SNHLY, CDR2 FYNNEI. The CDR3 consists of 11 residues. The V and J ends lost 4 bases and 5 bases respectively, with 5 bases between them. In DNA, the CDR3 is TGTGCCAGCAGTGCCGGGACTGAAGCTTTCTTT. Its translation is CASSAGTEAFF. Variable domain in full (rest from reference TRBV2 and TRBJ1-1): EPEVTQTPSHQVTQMGQEVILRCVPISNHLYFYWYRQILGQKVEFLVSFYNNEISEKSEIFDDQFSVERPDGSNFTLKIRSTKLEDSAMYFCASSAGTEAFFGQGTRLTVV.

The chain combines TRBV6-6 with TRBJ2-7; D ambiguous. CDR3 length equals 14 residues. Per the germline V gene, CDR1 is MNHNY and CDR2 is SVGAGI (reference sequence). V was clipped by 0 bases and J by 3 bases, with 9 bases between them. CDR3 DNA sequence: TGTGCCAGCAGTTACTCGCGCGGAATCTACGAGCAGTACTTC. It codes for CASSYSRGIYEQYF.

The chain has TRBV30 and TRBJ2-7; 10 positions agree with TRBD1. Germline V CDR1 and CDR2: GTSNPN, SVGIG (reference sequence). The junction had 12 bases not matched to a gene; V was cut back by 3 bases and J by 7 bases. The CDR3 consists of 15 residues. CDR3 residues: CAWRTGQGILGEQYF. The CDR3 DNA reads TGTGCCTGGAGGACGGGACAGGGGATCCTCGGGGAGCAGTACTTC.

CDR3 coding DNA: TGTGCCAGCAGCTTAGCAGGGGGGGCTGGAAACACCATATATTTT. Amino acids: CASSLAGGAGNTIYF. V gene TRBV7-2 combines with J gene TRBJ1-3; a possible D gene is TRBD1 (6 bases). The germline V gene has CDR1 SGHTA and CDR2 FQGNSA. Between the trimmed V and J ends, which lost 0 bases and 2 bases, there was a span of 8 bases. The CDR3 is 15 amino acids.

This clone was found a few times. The rearrangement uses TRBV11-2 and TRBJ1-1; D is possibly TRBD1 (5 bases). There are 15 residues in the CDR3. CDR1 is SGHAT and CDR2 is FQNNGV in the germline V gene. V lost 2 bases to trimming and J lost 3 bases, with 13 bases between them. CDR3 sequence reads: CASSLRAGWDTEAFF. The DNA of the CDR3 is TGTGCCAGCAGCTTACGGGCAGGGTGGGACACTGAAGCTTTCTTT.

A few counts support this clone. V usage is TRBV19 and J usage is TRBJ2-2; D gene unclear. Germline V CDR1 and CDR2: LNHDA, SQIVND (reference sequence). V was shortened by 3 bases and J by 6 bases, with 5 bases between the two germline ends. This CDR3 spans 12 amino acids. CDR3 in amino acids: CASSIVAGELFF. In DNA form, the CDR3 reads TGTGCCAGTAGTATTGTAGCCGGGGAGCTGTTTTTT. The full variable domain, completed using reference TRBV19 and TRBJ2-2, is DGGITQSPKYLFRKEGQNVTLSCEQNLNHDAMYWYRQDPGQGLRLIYYSQIVNDFQKGDIAEGYSVSREKKESFPLTVTSAQKNPTAFYLCASSIVAGELFFGEGSRLTVL.

This chain joins TRBV27 and TRBJ2-5, with a tentative D call TRBD2 (6 bases). TRBJ2-7 explains the end of the DNA better; the J call may be wrong. This CDR3 has 13 amino acids. The germline CDR1 and CDR2 sequences are MNHEY and SMNVEV (reference sequence). CDR3 sequence: CASSSGLSYEQYF. CDR3 sequence (DNA): TGTGCCAGCAGTTCGGGACTCTCCTACGAGCAGTACTTC.

The chain joins TRBV29-1 to TRBJ2-2, with 9 bases identical to TRBD2. The CDR3 sequence is 15 residues long. The V gene's germline CDR1 is SQVTM and CDR2 ANQGSEA. J gave up 4 bases and V 2 bases, and 5 bases lay outside the gene matches. The CDR3: CSVELPSGVTGELFF. The CDR3 nucleotides read TGCAGCGTTGAACTACCTAGCGGGGTCACCGGGGAGCTGTTTTTT.

J is TRBJ1-5 and V is TRBV9; TRBD1 aligns across 7 bases. The CDR3 sequence is 15 residues long. Germline V gene data show CDR1 as SGDLS and CDR2 as YYNGEE. Germline trimming cut 3 bases from V and 3 bases from J; bases unmatched to any gene: 6. The CDR3 DNA reads TGTGCCAGCAGCGACGGACAGGCGCTCAATCAGCCCCAGCATTTT. Its protein is CASSDGQALNQPQHF.

This clone was observed a single time. Without the conserved terminal phenylalanine or tryptophan, this CDR3 likely stems from a read error. The V call is TRBV5-5, the J call TRBJ1-2, with 7 nucleotides matching TRBD1. The CDR3 runs 14 residues. CDR1 is SGHKS, CDR2 YYEKEE, per germline (reference sequence). V gave up 4 bases and J gave up 4 bases; unmatched junction bases: 7. CDR3 in amino acids: CASSHEGQRYGYTL. Written as DNA, the CDR3 is TGTGCCAGCAGCCACGAGGGACAGCGCTATGGCTACACCCTC.

The gene calls are TRBV27 and TRBJ2-1; TRBD2 agrees at 8 bases. This CDR3 region has 13 residues. J gave up 6 bases and V 8 bases, and 6 bases lay outside the gene matches. Per germline, CDR1 MNHEY and CDR2 SMNVEV (reference sequence). CDR3 in amino acids: CASRRGGVNEQFF. The CDR3 bases are TGTGCCAGCCGACGGGGGGGCGTCAATGAGCAGTTCTTC.

The rearrangement links TRBV11-1 to TRBJ2-3; the match to TRBD2 covers 7 bases. Germline V lookup: CDR1 SGHAT, CDR2 FQDESV (reference sequence). CDR3 size: 16 residues. V lost 5 bases, J lost 1 base, and 9 bases stayed unmatched. CDR3 amino acids: CASSPVQRDGTDTQYF. CDR3 DNA sequence: TGTGCCAGCAGCCCCGTCCAGCGGGACGGCACAGATACGCAGTATTTT. The full variable domain, in which reference TRBV11-1 and TRBJ2-3 provide the parts outside the CDR3, is EAEVAQSPRYKITEKSQAVAFWCDPISGHATLYWYRQILGQGPELLVQFQDESVVDDSQLPKDRFSAERLKGVDSTLKIQPAELGDSAMYLCASSPVQRDGTDTQYFGPGTRLTVL.

The chain carries TRBV5-6 and TRBJ2-7; possible D gene TRBD1, 5 bases. This CDR3 has 13 residues. V was clipped by 2 bases and J by 0 bases, with 6 bases between them. Germline V CDR1 and CDR2: SGHDT, YYEEEE. The CDR3 is CASSFQGSYEQYF. The CDR3 nucleotides are TGTGCCAGCAGCTTCCAGGGCTCCTACGAGCAGTACTTC. Full variable domain (rest looked up from reference TRBV5-6 and TRBJ2-7): DAGVTQSPTHLIKTRGQQVTLRCSPKSGHDTVSWYQQALGQGPQFIFQYYEEEERQRGNFPDRFSGHQFPNYSSELNVNALLLGDSALYLCASSFQGSYEQYFGPGTRLTVT.

The chain couples TRBV7-9 to TRBJ2-7; weak D call: TRBD2 (5 bases). Per the germline V gene, CDR1 is SEHNR and CDR2 is FQNEAQ (reference sequence). Trimming took 7 bases from V and 5 from J, leaving 12 bases between them. This CDR3 is built from 12 residues. The CDR3 here is CASTIRGNEQYF. The DNA for the CDR3 is TGTGCCAGCACCATAAGAGGGAACGAGCAGTACTTC.

The chain carries TRBV5-4 and TRBJ2-3; 7 bases agree with TRBD2. Germline V gene sequence: CDR1 SGHNT, CDR2 YYREEE (reference sequence). This CDR3 spans 15 amino acids. Trimming removed 0 bases from V and 0 bases from J; junction bases left unmatched: 1. CDR3: CASSLGLASTDTQYF. The CDR3 DNA follows: TGTGCCAGCAGCTTGGGACTAGCCAGCACAGATACGCAGTATTTT.

V gene TRBV27 combines with J gene TRBJ1-4; D is ambiguous. The CDR3 is 15 residues long. Germline CDR1 reads MNHEY; CDR2 reads SMNVEV (reference sequence). The V end was cut by 3 bases, the J end by 7 bases, with 15 bases between. In DNA, the CDR3 is TGTGCCAGCAGTTTCTCCGCGGGTACAAGTGAAAAACTGTTTTTT. Its translation: CASSFSAGTSEKLFF. Full variable domain (outside the CDR3, taken from reference TRBV27 and TRBJ1-4): EAQVTQNPRYLITVTGKKLTVTCSQNMNHEYMSWYRQDPGLGLRQIYYSMNVEVTDKGDVPEGYKVSRKEKRNFPLILESPSPNQTSLYFCASSFSAGTSEKLFFGSGTQLSVL.

The genes are TRBV15 and TRBJ2-7, with a tentative D call TRBD2 (5 bases). This CDR3 contains 17 residues. Trimming took 0 bases from V and 7 from J, leaving 22 bases between them. The V gene's germline CDR1 is LNHNV and CDR2 YYDKDF (reference sequence). Written as DNA, the CDR3 is TGTGCCACCAGCAGAGACCTCTCCGGAGGCCCCCGGGGAGAGCAGTACTTC. Translating gives CATSRDLSGGPRGEQYF.

The chain has TRBV5-6 and TRBJ1-1; D unclear. Germline CDR1 is SGHDT and CDR2 is YYEEEE. V lost 1 base and J lost 3, with 7 bases in between. CDR3 length: 13 residues. The CDR3: CASSLSRDTEAFF. CDR3 sequence (DNA): TGTGCCAGCAGCTTGAGTCGAGACACTGAAGCTTTCTTT.

The chain combines TRBV6-6 with TRBJ2-7; possible D gene TRBD2, 7 bases. Germline V lookup: CDR1 MNHNY, CDR2 SVGAGI (reference sequence). The CDR3 runs 13 residues. The V and J ends lost 5 bases and 4 bases respectively, with 12 bases between them. This chain's CDR3 is CASSVGGRYEQYF. CDR3 bases: TGTGCCAGCAGTGTGGGGGGGCGGTACGAGCAGTACTTC.

This sequence joins TRBV10-3 and TRBJ2-1, with 12 bases fitting TRBD2. The V gene end was trimmed by 3 bases and the J gene end by 4 bases; junction bases not matched to a gene: 4. The V gene's germline CDR1 is ENHRY and CDR2 SYGVKD. This CDR3 is 16 amino acids long. CDR3 region: CAISDTSGRLYNEQFF. Written as DNA, the CDR3 is TGTGCCATCAGTGATACTAGCGGGAGGCTTTACAATGAGCAGTTCTTC.

This chain connects TRBV7-9 to TRBJ2-7, with a weak D call TRBD1 (6 bases). CDR1 SEHNR and CDR2 FQNEAQ come from the germline V gene (reference sequence). V was trimmed by 3 bases and J by 7 bases, leaving 7 bases between them. CDR3 length: 11 residues. The CDR3 sequence is CASSFGTEQYF. The CDR3 region has the DNA TGTGCCAGCAGCTTTGGGACAGAGCAGTACTTC.

This sequence joins TRBV9 and TRBJ1-2; D may be TRBD1 (6 bases). V shed 0 bases and J shed 6 bases, with 12 bases lying between them. Germline-derived CDR1 and CDR2 are SGDLS and YYNGEE. There are 14 residues in the CDR3. CDR3 DNA sequence: TGTGCCAGCAGCGTAGGAGAAGGGGGTCATGGCTACACCTTC. Encoded protein: CASSVGEGGHGYTF.

The chain employs TRBV5-1 and TRBJ1-2; 9 bases agree with TRBD1. Germline V gene lookup returns CDR1 SGHRS and CDR2 YFSETQ. Trimming at V came to 0 bases and at J to 7 bases, leaving 1 base not matched to a gene. The CDR3 sequence is 13 residues long. The DNA for the CDR3 is TGCGCCAGCAGCTTGGAGACAGGGGGTGGCTACACCTTC. It yields the protein CASSLETGGGYTF.

The CDR3, as DNA: TGTGCCAGCACCCCGAGGGCGGACGGGACAGGGGGTCCCTATGGCTACACCTTC. Its protein is CASTPRADGTGGPYGYTF. The rearrangement links TRBV7-9 to TRBJ1-2, with 11 nucleotides matching TRBD1. In germline, CDR1 is SEHNR, CDR2 FQNEAQ (reference sequence). CDR3 length: 18 amino acids. The V segment lost 7 bases and the J segment 4 bases; nucleotides outside the gene matches: 17. The variable domain in full, with the rest retrieved from reference TRBV7-9 and TRBJ1-2, is DTGVSQNPRHKITKRGQNVTFRCDPISEHNRLYWYRQTLGQGPEFLTYFQNEAQLEKSRLLSDRFSAERPKGSFSTLEIQRTEQGDSAMYLCASTPRADGTGGPYGYTFGSGTRLTVV.

The V and J genes are TRBV6-5 and TRBJ1-2; no definite D call. Germline loops: CDR1 MNHEY, CDR2 SVGAGI. There are 14 residues in the CDR3. V lost 0 bases and J 3 bases, leaving 8 bases between the germline ends. Written as DNA, the CDR3 is TGTGCCAGCAGTTACTCGACCAGGCACTATGGCTACACCTTC. It is translated as CASSYSTRHYGYTF.

The chain is built from TRBV5-5 and TRBJ2-1; D perhaps matches TRBD2 (6 bases). Germline V lookup: CDR1 SGHKS, CDR2 YYEKEE (reference sequence). The CDR3 length is 16 residues. Trimming removed 6 bases at V and 1 base at J, with 17 bases between. The CDR3 region is CASIPGLGGSYNEQFF. Written as DNA, the CDR3 is TGTGCCAGCATCCCCGGGCTCGGGGGATCCTACAATGAGCAGTTCTTC. The full variable domain, completed using reference TRBV5-5 and TRBJ2-1, is DAGVTQSPTHLIKTRGQQVTLRCSPISGHKSVSWYQQVLGQGPQFIFQYYEKEERGRGNFPDRFSARQFPNYSSELNVNALLLGDSALYLCASIPGLGGSYNEQFFGPGTRLTVL.

The chain links TRBV2 to TRBJ2-7; the D gene is possibly TRBD2 (6 bases). Germline assignment: CDR1 SNHLY and CDR2 FYNNEI. Deletions cut 2 bases from V and 7 bases from J, with 15 bases between. This CDR3 spans 14 amino acids. The CDR3 DNA follows: TGTGCCAGCAGTGAATTTTGGGGAGGTTGGGAGCAGTACTTC. It is translated as CASSEFWGGWEQYF.

The chain couples TRBV30 to TRBJ2-2; TRBD1 matches at 11 bases. The CDR3 has 17 residues. V gave up 2 bases and J gave up 5 bases; unmatched junction bases: 10. Germline lookup yields CDR1 GTSNPN and CDR2 SVGIG (reference sequence). CDR3 DNA: TGTGCCTGGAGTCCCGGATGGGACAGGGGGATTACCGGGGAGCTGTTTTTT. The encoded protein is CAWSPGWDRGITGELFF.